This T cell receptor beta chain was sequenced for a study of control samples from healthy donors and cancer patients. The CDR3 contains 13 residues. V was shortened by 2 bases and J by 6 bases, with 10 bases between the two germline ends. CDR1 is KGHSH and CDR2 is LQKENI in the germline V gene. The table came from immunoSEQ multiplex PCR; TCRdb's copy has only in-frame clones and leaves some out. The table shows about 80,000 clones, with just under 90% occurring only once. This clonotype originated in a man in his fifties in good health. Sequenced: blood. The V gene is TRBV18, the J gene TRBJ1-2, with D possibly matching TRBD1 (5 bases). The CDR3 sequence is CASSPGAGDGYTF. CDR3 nucleotide sequence: TGTGCCAGCTCACCAGGGGCAGGAGATGGCTACACCTTC.